The 5 T cell receptor beta chains below all came from one sample that was sequenced in a study of T cell responses to AZD1222 COVID-19 vaccine (dated by TCRdb to the early 2020s). Per the publication, the time point label means: baseline before first vaccination. The treatment or condition tag for this specimen amounts to: meningococcal conjugate vaccine given as trial control. Preparation of the library involved the immunoSEQ multiplex PCR assay. In its TCRdb copy, this immuneACCESS table keeps in-frame sequences only and misses some clones. Where compared with another copy, unresolved V genes explain less than half of these, and the others have no known cause. The sample data list fewer than 200,000 clones, and roughly nine tenths of these were observed just once. Together, the top ten hold about 4.5% of the sample. The sequenced sample was peripheral blood, obtained on day 0 of MenACWY control vaccination. These receptors were obtained from an adult in good health.

The chain carries TRBV12-3 or TRBV12-4 and TRBJ1-2; a weak D match, TRBD1 (5 bases). CDR3 length equals 13 residues. The V end lost 6 bases, the J end lost 0 bases, and 8 bases lay between the germline ends. The CDR3, as DNA: TGTGCCAGCAGCCCCAGGGCTAACTATGGCTACACCTTC. This gives the protein CASSPRANYGYTF.

The chain combines TRBV4-2 with TRBJ2-2, with 12 bases aligning to TRBD2. CDR1 is LGHNA and CDR2 is YNFKEQ in the germline V gene. The CDR3 is 15 amino acids. Germline trimming cut 5 bases from V and 10 bases from J; bases unmatched to any gene: 8. CDR3 protein: CASSSRLAGEAELFF. The CDR3 coding sequence is TGTGCCAGCAGCTCCAGACTAGCGGGAGAGGCGGAGCTGTTTTTT.

This clone was seen a single time. The gene calls are TRBV5-1 and TRBJ1-1; D is unresolved. CDR1 is SGHRS, CDR2 YFSETQ, per germline. This CDR3 has 12 amino acids. The ends were cut back, 1 base at V and 7 bases at J, with 8 bases in the middle. CDR3 in DNA: TGCGCCAGCAGCTTGTCGGGGTATGAAGCTTTCTTT. As protein: CASSLSGYEAFF.

The J gene is TRBJ2-1, the V gene TRBV24-1; no clear D. The CDR3 is made up of 13 amino acids. Trimming shortened V by 3 bases and J by 9 bases, and 11 bases separated the two germline ends. Germline-derived CDR1 and CDR2 are KGHDR and SFDVKD. CDR3 in amino acids: CATSDGQGTEQFF. The CDR3 DNA is TGTGCCACCAGTGATGGGCAAGGTACTGAGCAGTTCTTC.

V usage is TRBV27 and J usage is TRBJ1-2; tentative D call: TRBD1 (5 bases). V was clipped by 5 bases and J by 5 bases, with 15 bases between them. CDR1 and CDR2 from the germline V gene are MNHEY and SMNVEV (reference sequence). The CDR3 loop spans 14 amino acids. The CDR3 DNA follows: TGTGCCAGCAGTACAGCGACAGCGGCATATGGCTACACCTTC. Amino acids: CASSTATAAYGYTF.